This TCR beta chain comes out of a study of cytomegalovirus exposure and HLA in healthy donors. Study-wide context: Prior work identified some 120 million unique TCR beta sequences in approximately 200 million T cells.

As to this clone: Its specificity is unknown.

Study-wide results and caveats: Most likely, a cluster of highly shared sequence variants arose as a sequencing artifact. Earlier findings revealed that most TCR beta V segments proved productive either about 87% or about 30% of the time. Rare TCR sequences dominated, though some public TCRs recurred in many donors.

CDR1 and CDR2 from the germline V gene are SGHTA and FQGTGA. CDR3 length: 14 amino acids. The V gene lost 2 bases and the J gene lost 2 bases, with 9 bases spanning the gap. In the PCR, 60 Vbeta and 13 Jbeta primers were used. Measured with immunoSEQ multiplex PCR; TCRdb has only the in-frame clones, and not every one. This repertoire includes under 150,000 clones. This clonotype was obtained from a woman aged 40-49 years in good health and CMV-seronegative. The chain carries TRBV7-3 and TRBJ1-2; TRBD1 might be the D (5 bases). Sequenced sample: PBMCs. CDR3 residues: CASSLQGSNYGYTF. The CDR3 DNA is TGTGCCAGCAGCTTACAGGGATCAAACTATGGCTACACCTTC. The variable domain in full, completed from reference TRBV7-3 and TRBJ1-2, reads GAGVSQTPSNKVTEKGKYVELRCDPISGHTALYWYRQSLGQGPEFLIYFQGTGAADDSGLPNDRFFAVRPEGSVSTLKIQRTERGDSAVYLCASSLQGSNYGYTFGSGTRLTVV.